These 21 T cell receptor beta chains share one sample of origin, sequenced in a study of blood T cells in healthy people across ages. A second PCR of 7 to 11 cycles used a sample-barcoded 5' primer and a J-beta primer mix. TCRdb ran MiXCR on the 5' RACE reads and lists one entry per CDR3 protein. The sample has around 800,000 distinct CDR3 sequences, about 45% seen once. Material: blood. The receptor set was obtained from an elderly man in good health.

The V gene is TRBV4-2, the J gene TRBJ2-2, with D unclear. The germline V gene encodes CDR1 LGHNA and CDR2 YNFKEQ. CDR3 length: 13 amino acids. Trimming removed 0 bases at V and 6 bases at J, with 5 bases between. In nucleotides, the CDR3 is TGTGCCAGCAGCCAAGACAGGCCCGGGGAGCTGTTTTTT. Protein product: CASSQDRPGELFF.

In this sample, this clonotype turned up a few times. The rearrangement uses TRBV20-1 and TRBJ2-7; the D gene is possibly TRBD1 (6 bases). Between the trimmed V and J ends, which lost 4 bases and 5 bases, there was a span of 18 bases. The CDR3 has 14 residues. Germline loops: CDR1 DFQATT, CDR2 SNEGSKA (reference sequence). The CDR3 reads CSATTGTPADEQYF. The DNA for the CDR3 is TGCAGTGCTACCACAGGGACCCCAGCCGACGAGCAGTACTTC.

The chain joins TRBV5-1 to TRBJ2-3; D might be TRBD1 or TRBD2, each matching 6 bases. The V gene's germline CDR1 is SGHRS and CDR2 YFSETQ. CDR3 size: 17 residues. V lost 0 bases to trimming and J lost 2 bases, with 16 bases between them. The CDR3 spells CASSLEGRGGDTDTQYF. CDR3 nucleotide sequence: TGCGCCAGCAGCTTGGAAGGCAGGGGAGGAGACACAGATACGCAGTATTTT.

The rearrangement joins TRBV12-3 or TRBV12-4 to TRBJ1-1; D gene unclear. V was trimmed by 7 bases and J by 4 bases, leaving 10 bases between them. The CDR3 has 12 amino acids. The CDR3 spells CASKQSITEAFF. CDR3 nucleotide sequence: TGTGCCAGCAAACAATCGATCACTGAAGCTTTCTTT.

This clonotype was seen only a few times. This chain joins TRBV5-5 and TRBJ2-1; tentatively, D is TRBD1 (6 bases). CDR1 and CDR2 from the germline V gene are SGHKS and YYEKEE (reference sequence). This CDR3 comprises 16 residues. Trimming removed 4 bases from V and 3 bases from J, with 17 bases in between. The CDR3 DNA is TGTGCCAGCAGCCAGACCGCCGACAGGATCTACAATGAGCAGTTCTTC. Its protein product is CASSQTADRIYNEQFF.

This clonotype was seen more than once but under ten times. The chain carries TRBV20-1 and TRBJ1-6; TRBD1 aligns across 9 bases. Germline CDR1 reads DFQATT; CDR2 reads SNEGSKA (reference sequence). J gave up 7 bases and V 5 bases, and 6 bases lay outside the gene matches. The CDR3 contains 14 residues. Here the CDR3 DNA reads TGCAGTGCTCGCTTGACAGGGGGAAATTCACCCCTCCACTTT. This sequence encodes CSARLTGGNSPLHF.

Here the CDR3 DNA reads TGCAGCGCCCATCTCTGGGCAGGGGGTGTTAACACAGATACGCAGTATTTT. Translation: CSAHLWAGGVNTDTQYF. The chain employs TRBV29-1 and TRBJ2-3; 7 bases line up with TRBD1. The V gene end was trimmed by 7 bases and the J gene end by 2 bases; junction bases not matched to a gene: 18. Germline CDR1 reads SQVTM; CDR2 reads ANQGSEA. The CDR3 loop spans 17 amino acids.

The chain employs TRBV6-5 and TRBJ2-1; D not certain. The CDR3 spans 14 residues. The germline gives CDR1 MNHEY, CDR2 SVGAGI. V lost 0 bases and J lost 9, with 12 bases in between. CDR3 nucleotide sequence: TGTGCCAGCAGTTACTCGAAGCACACCATTGAGCAGTTCTTC. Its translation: CASSYSKHTIEQFF.

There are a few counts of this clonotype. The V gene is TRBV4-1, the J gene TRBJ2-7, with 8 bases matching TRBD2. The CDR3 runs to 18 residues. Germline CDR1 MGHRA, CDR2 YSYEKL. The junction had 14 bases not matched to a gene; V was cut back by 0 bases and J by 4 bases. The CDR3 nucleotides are TGCGCCAGCAGCCAAGATATAGCGGGGACCACTCTTACTTACGAGCAGTACTTC. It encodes CASSQDIAGTTLTYEQYF.

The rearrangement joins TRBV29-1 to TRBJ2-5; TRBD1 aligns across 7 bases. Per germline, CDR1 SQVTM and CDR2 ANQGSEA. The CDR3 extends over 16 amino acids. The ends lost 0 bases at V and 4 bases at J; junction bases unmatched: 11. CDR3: CSVEDRRQGRAETQYF. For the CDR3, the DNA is TGCAGCGTTGAAGATCGAAGACAGGGAAGGGCAGAGACCCAGTACTTC. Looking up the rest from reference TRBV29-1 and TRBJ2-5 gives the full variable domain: SAVISQKPSRDICQRGTSLTIQCQVDSQVTMMFWYRQQPGQSLTLIATANQGSEATYESGFVIDKFPISRPNLTFSTLTVSNMSPEDSSIYLCSVEDRRQGRAETQYFGPGTRLLVL.

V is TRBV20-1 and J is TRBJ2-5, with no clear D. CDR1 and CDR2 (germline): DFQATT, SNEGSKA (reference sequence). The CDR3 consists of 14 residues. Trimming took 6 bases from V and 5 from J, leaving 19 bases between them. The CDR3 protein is CSAFPSAPGETQYF. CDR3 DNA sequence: TGCAGTGCCTTCCCCAGCGCCCCCGGGGAGACCCAGTACTTC.

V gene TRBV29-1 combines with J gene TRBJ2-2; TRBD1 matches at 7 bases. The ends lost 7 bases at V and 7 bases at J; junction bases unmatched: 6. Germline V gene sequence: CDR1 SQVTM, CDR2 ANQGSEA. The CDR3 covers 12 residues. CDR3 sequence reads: CSGAPGGGELFF. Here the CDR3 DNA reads TGCAGCGGAGCCCCAGGGGGCGGGGAGCTGTTTTTT.

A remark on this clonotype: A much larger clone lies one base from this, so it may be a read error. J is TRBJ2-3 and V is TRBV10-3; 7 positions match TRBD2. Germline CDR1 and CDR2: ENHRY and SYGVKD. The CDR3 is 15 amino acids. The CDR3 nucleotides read TGTGCCATCAGTGAGCTAGTGACTAGCACAGCTACGCAGTATTTT. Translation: CAISELVTSTATQYF.

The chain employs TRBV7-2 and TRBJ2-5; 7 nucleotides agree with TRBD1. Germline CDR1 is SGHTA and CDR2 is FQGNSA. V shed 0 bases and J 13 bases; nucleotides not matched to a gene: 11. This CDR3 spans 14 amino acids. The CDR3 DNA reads TGTGCCAGCAGCTTAGCGAGGACAGGACTCGAGCGGTACTTC. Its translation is CASSLARTGLERYF.

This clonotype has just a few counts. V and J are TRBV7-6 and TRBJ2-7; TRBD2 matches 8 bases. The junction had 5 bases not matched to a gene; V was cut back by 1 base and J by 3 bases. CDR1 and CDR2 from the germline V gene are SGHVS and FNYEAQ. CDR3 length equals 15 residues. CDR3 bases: TGTGCCAGCAGCTTAGGGGTTAGCGGGAACTACGAGCAGTACTTC. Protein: CASSLGVSGNYEQYF.

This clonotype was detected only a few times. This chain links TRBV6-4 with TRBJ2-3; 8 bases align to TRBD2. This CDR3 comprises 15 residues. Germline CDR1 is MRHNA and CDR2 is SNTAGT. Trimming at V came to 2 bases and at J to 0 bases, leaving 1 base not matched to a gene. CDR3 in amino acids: CASSDSGRSTDTQYF. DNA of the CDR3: TGTGCCAGCAGTGACAGCGGGAGAAGCACAGATACGCAGTATTTT.

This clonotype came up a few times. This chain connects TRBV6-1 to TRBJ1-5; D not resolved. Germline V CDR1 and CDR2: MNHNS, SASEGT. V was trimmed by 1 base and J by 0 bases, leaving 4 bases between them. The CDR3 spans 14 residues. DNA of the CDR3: TGTGCCAGCAGTGAAGGGTATAGCAATCAGCCCCAGCATTTT. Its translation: CASSEGYSNQPQHF.

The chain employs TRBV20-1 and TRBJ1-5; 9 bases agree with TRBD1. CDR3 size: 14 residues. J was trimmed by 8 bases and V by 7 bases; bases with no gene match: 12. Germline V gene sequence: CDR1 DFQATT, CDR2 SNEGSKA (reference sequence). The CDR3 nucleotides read TGCAGTGTCTCCCGGGACAGGGAAGGTGAGCCCCAGCATTTT. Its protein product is CSVSRDREGEPQHF.

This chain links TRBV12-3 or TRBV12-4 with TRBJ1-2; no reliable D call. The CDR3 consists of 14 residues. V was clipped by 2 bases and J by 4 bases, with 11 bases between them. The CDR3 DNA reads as TGTGCCAGCAGTTTATGGAGGGAGGCCTATGGCTACACCTTC. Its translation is CASSLWREAYGYTF.

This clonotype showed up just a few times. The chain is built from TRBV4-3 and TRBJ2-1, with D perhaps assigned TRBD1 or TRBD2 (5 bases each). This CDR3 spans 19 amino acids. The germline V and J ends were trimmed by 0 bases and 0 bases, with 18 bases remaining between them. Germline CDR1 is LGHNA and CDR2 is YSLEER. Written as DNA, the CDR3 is TGCGCCAGCAGCCAAGATGGGCCGGGGACGGTTAGCTCCTACAATGAGCAGTTCTTC. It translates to CASSQDGPGTVSSYNEQFF.

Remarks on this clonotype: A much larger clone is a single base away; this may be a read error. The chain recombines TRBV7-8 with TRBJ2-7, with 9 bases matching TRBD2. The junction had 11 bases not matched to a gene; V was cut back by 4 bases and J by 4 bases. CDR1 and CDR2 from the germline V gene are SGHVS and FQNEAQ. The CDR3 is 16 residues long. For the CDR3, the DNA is TGTGCCAGCAGCTCTCGCGGACGAGCGGGAGGATACGAGCAGTACTTC. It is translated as CASSSRGRAGGYEQYF.